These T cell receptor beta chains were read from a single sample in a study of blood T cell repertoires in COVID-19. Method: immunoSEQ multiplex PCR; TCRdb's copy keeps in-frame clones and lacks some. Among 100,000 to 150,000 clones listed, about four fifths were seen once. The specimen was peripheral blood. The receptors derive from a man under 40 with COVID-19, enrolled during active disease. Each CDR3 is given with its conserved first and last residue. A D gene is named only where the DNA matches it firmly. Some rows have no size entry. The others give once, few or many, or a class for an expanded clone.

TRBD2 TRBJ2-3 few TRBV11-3 TGTGCCAGCAGCTTAGGGGTGACTAGCGGGACTTCAGATACGCAGTATTTT CASSLGVTSGTSDTQYF
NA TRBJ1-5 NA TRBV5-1 TGCGCCAGCAGCTTGGGGGGGGACCCTCAGCAGCCCCAGCATTTT CASSLGGDPQQPQHF
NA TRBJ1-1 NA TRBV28 TGTGCCAGCAGTTTGGGGGGGGCCATGAACACTGAAGCTTTCTTT CASSLGGAMNTEAFF
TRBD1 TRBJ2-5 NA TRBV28 TGTGCCAGCAGTTCCGGACAGGCTGGTGGGACCCAGTACTTC CASSSGQAGGTQYF
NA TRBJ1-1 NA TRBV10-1 TGCGCCAGCAGTGAGACTGCGGGGGGAAACACTGAAGCTTTCTTT CASSETAGGNTEAFF
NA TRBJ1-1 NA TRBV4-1 TGCGCCAGCAGCCGCAACCCCGCCAGGGCTACTGAAGCTTTCTTT CASSRNPARATEAFF
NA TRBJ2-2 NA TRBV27 TGTGCCAGCAGTTTTGGTGCCTCTGTCAGGTCGAACACCGGGGAGCTGTTTTTT CASSFGASVRSNTGELFF
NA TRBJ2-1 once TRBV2 TGTGCCAGCAGTGATTTAACCGGGTACAATGAGCAGTTCTTC CASSDLTGYNEQFF
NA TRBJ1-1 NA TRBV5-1 TGCGCCAGCAGCTCGCTGGGGGGAGTTAACACTGAAGCTTTCTTT CASSSLGGVNTEAFF
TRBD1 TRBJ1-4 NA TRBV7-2 TGTGCCAGCAGCTGGGACAGGGCTGCTGAAAAACTGTTTTTT CASSWDRAAEKLFF
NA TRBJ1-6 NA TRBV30 TGTGCCTGGGCGGGGAGGGCAGAGAATTCACCCCTCCACTTT CAWAGRAENSPLHF
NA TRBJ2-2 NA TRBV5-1 TGCGCCAGCAGCTTGGACATCATGAACACCGGGGAGCTGTTTTTT CASSLDIMNTGELFF
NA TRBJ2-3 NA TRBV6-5 TGTGCCAGCAGTTACTCGGTCGGGGCAGATACGCAGTATTTT CASSYSVGADTQYF
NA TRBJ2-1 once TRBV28 TGTGCCAGCAGTCTACCGTCACAGGTTGAGCAGTTCTTC CASSLPSQVEQFF
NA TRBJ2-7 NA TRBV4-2 TGTGCCAGCAGCCAAGACCCCTTCGGAGCTTACGAGCAGTACTTC CASSQDPFGAYEQYF
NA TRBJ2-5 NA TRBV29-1 TGCAGCGTTGGAGGGCAGCAAGAGACCCAGTACTTC CSVGGQQETQYF
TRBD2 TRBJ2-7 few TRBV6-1 TGTGCCAGCAGTGACCCTAGCGGGAGGGCCTACGAGCAGTACTTC CASSDPSGRAYEQYF
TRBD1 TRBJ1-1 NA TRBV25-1 TGTGCCAGCAGCACCCAGACAGGGAGGAACACTGAAGCTTTCTTT CASSTQTGRNTEAFF
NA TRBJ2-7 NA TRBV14 TGTGCCAGCAGCCAAGTAAGAGCGGAAGAGCAGTACTTC CASSQVRAEEQYF
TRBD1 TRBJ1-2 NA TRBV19 TGTGCCAGTAGGTGGGGACAGGGATACTTCTATGGCTACACCTTC CASRWGQGYFYGYTF
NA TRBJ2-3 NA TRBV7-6 TGTGCCAGCAGCCCCGGGTATAGGGGTACGCAGTATTTT CASSPGYRGTQYF
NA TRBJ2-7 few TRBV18 TGTGCCAGCTCACCGGGGAGGACCTACGAGCAGTACTTC CASSPGRTYEQYF
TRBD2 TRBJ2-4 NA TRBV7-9 TGTGCCAGCAGTTTGGGACTAGCGGGAGTTCGGTACTTC CASSLGLAGVRYF
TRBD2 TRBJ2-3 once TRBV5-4 TGTGCCAGCAGCACCGGGACTAGCGGGGGGGCCGGCACAGATACGCAGTATTTT CASSTGTSGGAGTDTQYF
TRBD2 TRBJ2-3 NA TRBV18 TGTGCCAGCTCACCAAGGTCGGGGGGAAGCACAGATACGCAGTATTTT CASSPRSGGSTDTQYF
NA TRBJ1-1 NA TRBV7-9 TGTGCCAGCAGCTTAGGGGCGGGGGATAACACTGAAGCTTTCTTT CASSLGAGDNTEAFF
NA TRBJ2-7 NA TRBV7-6 TGTGCCAGCAGCTTAGTGGGGGGCGGGAGCGCATACGAGCAGTACTTC CASSLVGGGSAYEQYF
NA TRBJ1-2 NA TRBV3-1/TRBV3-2 TGTGCCAGCAGCCAAGACTATCGCTACACCTTC CASSQDYRYTF
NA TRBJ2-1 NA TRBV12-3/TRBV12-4 TGTGCCAGCAGTTCCCCCGACTTCGAGCAGTTCTTC CASSSPDFEQFF